These T cell receptor beta chains were read from a single sample in a study of blood T cell dynamics during melanoma immunotherapy. Assay: immunoSEQ multiplex PCR; the TCRdb copy retains only in-frame clones and omits some. The data show about 11,000 clones, 70% to 90% seen once. The sequencing here drew on blood, taken from a patient treated with checkpoint blockade. These receptors were taken from a human donor with melanoma. CDR3s include the opening cysteine and the closing phenylalanine or tryptophan. The D gene is left open where the match is weak. Clone size is given for some rows only: seen once, a few or many times, or a class if the clone is expanded.

clone size	V gene	J gene	D gene	CDR3 protein	CDR3 DNA
.	TRBV21-1	TRBJ2-5	.	CASSKLLGRGYQETQYF	TGTGCCAGCAGCAAATTATTGGGCAGGGGGTACCAAGAGACCCAGTACTTC
.	TRBV2	TRBJ1-2	.	CASSAGAMDYGYTF	TGTGCCAGCAGTGCTGGGGCCATGGACTATGGCTACACCTTC
.	TRBV9	TRBJ2-6	.	CASSVGGTGANVLTF	TGTGCCAGCAGCGTAGGGGGGACTGGGGCCAACGTCCTGACTTTC
.	TRBV5-1	TRBJ2-1	TRBD1	CASSPSMTGANEQFF	TGCGCCAGCAGCCCCAGTATGACAGGGGCGAATGAGCAGTTCTTC
.	TRBV11-1	TRBJ2-1	TRBD1	CASSLAPGGQVRTYNEQFF	TGTGCCAGCAGCTTAGCCCCTGGGGGACAGGTGAGAACCTACAATGAGCAGTTCTTC
once	TRBV7-9	TRBJ2-5	.	CASSYLGETQYF	TGTGCCAGCAGCTACCTTGGAGAGACCCAGTACTTC
.	TRBV6-5	TRBJ1-1	TRBD1	CASTSTTGAEAFF	TGTGCCAGCACCTCTACGACAGGGGCGGAAGCTTTCTTT
.	TRBV18	TRBJ1-2	.	CASSPGGTNYGYTF	TGTGCCAGCTCACCAGGAGGGACTAACTATGGCTACACCTTC
.	TRBV11-2	TRBJ1-4	.	CASSLYVRPATNEKLFF	TGTGCCAGCAGCTTATACGTCAGACCTGCAACTAATGAAAAACTGTTTTTT
.	TRBV5-5	TRBJ2-5	.	CASSFPNSHYRETQYF	TGTGCCAGCAGCTTCCCCAATTCTCACTACCGAGAGACCCAGTACTTC
.	TRBV30	TRBJ2-7	.	CAWTRTGTEQYF	TGTGCCTGGACCCGAACCGGGACCGAGCAGTACTTC
.	TRBV7-2	TRBJ1-3	.	CASSQPASGNTIYF	TGTGCCAGCAGCCAACCAGCCTCTGGAAACACCATATATTTT
.	TRBV19	TRBJ1-5	TRBD1	CASSISGTGTQPQHF	TGTGCCAGTAGTATATCCGGGACAGGGACTCAGCCCCAGCATTTT
.	TRBV5-6	TRBJ2-7	.	CASSPDLAYEQYF	TGTGCCAGCAGCCCAGACCTCGCCTACGAGCAGTACTTC
.	TRBV7-9	TRBJ1-3	TRBD1	CASRIGQGARGNTIYF	TGTGCCAGCAGGATAGGACAGGGGGCGCGTGGAAACACCATATATTTT
.	TRBV11-2	TRBJ1-2	.	CASSLDSASYYGYTF	TGTGCCAGCAGCTTAGATTCTGCCAGTTACTATGGCTACACCTTC
.	TRBV5-6	TRBJ2-3	.	CASSLGSDTQYF	TGTGCCAGCAGCTTGGGATCAGATACGCAGTATTTT
.	TRBV6-6	TRBJ1-5	TRBD1	CATADRDNQPQHF	TGTGCCACCGCGGACAGGGACAATCAGCCCCAGCATTTT
.	TRBV7-9	TRBJ1-4	.	CASSLGQGGEKLFF	TGTGCCAGCAGCTTAGGGCAGGGAGGTGAAAAACTGTTTTTT